This T cell receptor beta chain was sequenced for a study of T cell clusters in autoimmune cytopenias. Study outcomes and limitations: No cluster-lack signature appeared between secondary cytopenia and chronic lymphocytic leukemia patients, apparently due to lymphoma masking.

By frequency, this clonotype is medium-sized (0.01 to 0.1%). Its antigen is still unknown. TRB rearrangements were amplified by touch-down multiplex PCR with mixed TRB-A/B primers. TCRdb re-called the multiplex PCR reads; every CDR3 protein appears as one record, without DNA. Reported are approximately 3,000 distinct CDR3 sequences; the ten largest clones contain 4.5% to 5%. The CDR3 runs 15 residues. CDR1 and CDR2 (germline): MNHEY, SMNVEV (reference sequence). Each sample's input was approximately 270 ng genomic DNA, about 38,000 genome equivalents. The gene calls are TRBV27 and TRBJ1-5. The source material was peripheral blood. The sequence was collected from a human donor with an autoimmune cytopenia or autoimmune hepatitis (not recorded which). CDR3 sequence: CASSLSTASNQPQHF.